This TCR beta chain emerged from a study of CXCR3-negative and CXCR3-positive naive CD8 T cells. Overall study: Roughly 140 million TRB reads in total, about 1.5 +/- 0.3 million per library.

In regard to this clonotype: What it binds is not known.

TRB cDNA was prepared as libraries by UMI-labeled 5' RACE. TCRdb reprocessed the 5' RACE reads and stores each CDR3 protein as one record, lacking DNA. The sample shows about 130,000 distinct CDR3 sequences, and 0.29% sits with its ten largest clones. Study-wide points: Naive cells positive for CXCR3 carried more hydrophobic TRB CDR3s than CXCR3-negative ones.

This receptor was obtained from a human donor in good health. Some clones in this sample may be carry-over from other donors' samples. The sequenced sample consisted of naive CXCR3- CD8+ T cells from blood. Subset indicated: CD45RO-CCR7+CD27+CD95- naive CD8+ T cells lacking CXCR3 (TNR3-).

This chain's CDR3 is CASSLEYRGQFF. The rearrangement uses TRBV7-9 and TRBJ2-1; TCRdb lists TRBD1, though no DNA is available to test this call. The CDR3 is 12 residues long. Germline V CDR1 and CDR2: SEHNR, FQNEAQ (reference sequence). The entire variable domain, with the rest obtained from reference TRBV7-9 and TRBJ2-1, is as follows: DTGVSQNPRHKITKRGQNVTFRCDPISEHNRLYWYRQTLGQGPEFLTYFQNEAQLEKSRLLSDRFSAERPKGSFSTLEIQRTEQGDSAMYLCASSLEYRGQFFGPGTRLTVL.